This TCR beta chain originates from a study of PD-1 blockade in classical Hodgkin lymphoma. Relapse after autologous stem cell transplantation occurred in every patient, and brentuximab vedotin exposure varied. Sequencing used immunoSEQ multiplex PCR; TCRdb keeps in-frame clones, though not all of them. This sample yields about 98,000 clones, of which around 81% are seen a single time; 15% to 20% belongs to the top ten. V lost 0 bases and J lost 8, with 8 bases in between. The CDR3 is 11 amino acids. Germline V CDR1 and CDR2: DFQATT, SNEGSKA (reference sequence). This chain joins TRBV20-1 and TRBJ2-7; D gene ambiguous. This clonotype was sampled from a human donor with classical Hodgkin lymphoma. The source was peripheral blood mononuclear cells (PBMCs), collected before the second cycle of nivolumab. CDR3 in amino acids: CSARDRRKQYF. CDR3 coding DNA: TGCAGTGCTAGAGATCGACGGAAGCAGTACTTC.